The 26 T cell receptor beta chains below were found in one sample sequenced in a study of cytomegalovirus exposure and HLA in healthy donors. PCR used 60 Vbeta primers and 13 Jbeta primers. Repertoires were generated with immunoSEQ multiplex PCR, while TCRdb's copy carries only in-frame clones and drops some. The record lists roughly 78,000 clones, of which the ten most abundant hold 4% to 5.5%. Sample: PBMCs. Source of these receptors: a middle-aged man in good health and CMV-seronegative.

The V call is TRBV29-1, the J call TRBJ2-4; unclear D gene. CDR1 and CDR2 (germline): SQVTM, ANQGSEA. V was shortened by 4 bases and J by 0 bases, with 7 bases between the two germline ends. There are 13 residues in the CDR3. The CDR3 is CSVVTVAKNIQYF. As DNA, the CDR3 is TGCAGCGTTGTTACGGTAGCCAAAAACATTCAGTACTTC.

The chain is built from TRBV7-2 and TRBJ2-7; 8 bases are a match to TRBD1. The germline CDR1 and CDR2 sequences are SGHTA and FQGNSA. The CDR3 runs to 13 residues. V lost 5 bases and J lost 2; bases outside the gene matches: 2. DNA for the CDR3: TGTGCCAGCAGCCAGGACAGGGCCTACGAGCAGTACTTC. Amino acids: CASSQDRAYEQYF.

The gene calls are TRBV6-5 and TRBJ2-2, with 7 bases lining up with TRBD1. The CDR3 runs to 14 residues. V lost 6 bases, J lost 5 bases, and 6 bases stayed unmatched. Per the germline V gene, CDR1 is MNHEY and CDR2 is SVGAGI. The CDR3 is CASRAGGQTGELFF. CDR3 DNA: TGTGCCAGCAGGGCAGGGGGTCAAACCGGGGAGCTGTTTTTT.

This chain joins TRBV6-5 and TRBJ2-5; 13 positions match TRBD2. The V and J ends lost 2 bases and 2 bases, in that order; junction bases with no gene match: 2. CDR1 is MNHEY and CDR2 is SVGAGI in the germline V gene. The CDR3 extends over 16 amino acids. The CDR3 is CASSYRTSGGQETQYF. The CDR3 DNA reads as TGTGCCAGCAGTTACCGGACTAGCGGGGGACAAGAGACCCAGTACTTC.

The chain carries TRBV6-1 and TRBJ2-5; 7 positions agree with TRBD2. Trimming at V came to 0 bases and at J to 1 base, leaving 8 bases not matched to a gene. Germline V CDR1 and CDR2: MNHNS, SASEGT. This CDR3 has 17 residues. CDR3 coding DNA: TGTGCCAGCAGTGAAGCCTGGGGGGGATGGGCCCAAGAGACCCAGTACTTC. Protein: CASSEAWGGWAQETQYF.

As to this clone: Given the absence of the conserved phenylalanine or tryptophan at the CDR3 end, a read error is likely. Because the CDR3's place on the DNA is in doubt, the DNA is left out and the CDR3 is given as listed by TCRdb. The chain couples TRBV27 to TRBJ1-2; the D segment call TRBD1 is taken from the table without a DNA check. Both ends counted, the CDR3 spans 16 residues. In germline, CDR1 is MNHEY, CDR2 SMNVEV (reference sequence). The CDR3 region is CASSLGDRTVYLWLPI.

The V and J genes are TRBV11-2 and TRBJ2-5; 8 nucleotides align to TRBD1. Trimming cost V 3 bases and J 5 bases; bases outside gene matches: 5. CDR3 length: 14 amino acids. Germline-derived CDR1 and CDR2 are SGHAT and FQNNGV. In nucleotides, the CDR3 is TGTGCCAGCAGCTTGACAGGGGCGGGTGAGACCCAGTACTTC. This codes for CASSLTGAGETQYF.

The chain links TRBV9 to TRBJ2-7; 7 positions agree with TRBD2. CDR1 and CDR2 from the germline V gene are SGDLS and YYNGEE. The CDR3 is made up of 17 amino acids. Germline trimming cut 4 bases from V and 4 bases from J; bases unmatched to any gene: 17. The CDR3: CASSPRASGASLYEQYF. The DNA for the CDR3 is TGTGCCAGCAGCCCCCGGGCTAGCGGAGCGTCGTTGTACGAGCAGTACTTC.

The rearrangement links TRBV5-4 to TRBJ2-1; TRBD2 matches 7 bases. The CDR3 is 13 amino acids. Germline lookup yields CDR1 SGHNT and CDR2 YYREEE (reference sequence). Losses at the gene ends were 10 bases for V and 2 bases for J; bases not matched to a gene: 6. The CDR3 here is CAGREDAYNEQFF. The CDR3, as DNA: TGTGCCGGGAGGGAGGACGCCTACAATGAGCAGTTCTTC.

This chain links TRBV2 with TRBJ2-1, with a tentative D call TRBD2 (5 bases). Germline CDR1 is SNHLY and CDR2 is FYNNEI. Trimming left V 6 bases short and J 3 bases short, with 21 bases between. The length of the CDR3 is 17 residues. The CDR3 spells CASRVPRAEADYNEQFF. The CDR3 nucleotides read TGTGCCAGCAGAGTACCGCGAGCGGAGGCGGACTACAATGAGCAGTTCTTC.

V usage is TRBV6-5 and J usage is TRBJ2-1; no reliable D call. Per the germline V gene, CDR1 is MNHEY and CDR2 is SVGAGI. The CDR3 length is 15 residues. The V end was cut by 3 bases, the J end by 5 bases, with 14 bases between. CDR3 region: CASSYSQRIDNEQFF. The CDR3 bases are TGTGCCAGCAGTTATTCCCAGAGGATCGACAATGAGCAGTTCTTC.

The V call is TRBV5-1, the J call TRBJ2-3; TRBD2 matches at 11 bases. The germline gives CDR1 SGHRS, CDR2 YFSETQ. V lost 4 bases to trimming and J lost 5 bases; unmatched junction nucleotides: 9. The CDR3 extends over 16 amino acids. DNA of the CDR3: TGCGCCAGCAGCACACTTAGCGGGGGGGCAAAAGATACGCAGTATTTT. This encodes CASSTLSGGAKDTQYF.

J is TRBJ2-1 and V is TRBV6-1; a weak D match, TRBD2 (6 bases). There are 14 residues in the CDR3. V gave up 6 bases and J gave up 9 bases, with 18 bases separating them. Germline loops: CDR1 MNHNS, CDR2 SASEGT. CDR3 loop: CASSAGTLKGEQFF. CDR3 sequence (DNA): TGTGCCAGCAGCGCCGGGACTCTCAAGGGTGAGCAGTTCTTC.

V usage is TRBV5-5 and J usage is TRBJ2-7, with a weak D call TRBD2 (6 bases). Germline V gene lookup returns CDR1 SGHKS and CDR2 YYEKEE (reference sequence). V lost 2 bases, J lost 1 base, and 13 bases lay in between. The CDR3 length is 15 residues. The CDR3 loop reads CASSLEAGPSYEQYF. In DNA, the CDR3 is TGTGCCAGCAGCTTAGAAGCGGGTCCTTCCTACGAGCAGTACTTC.

The V call is TRBV11-3, the J call TRBJ2-1; 11 nucleotides align to TRBD2. The V segment lost 3 bases and the J segment 6 bases; nucleotides outside the gene matches: 4. The CDR3 runs to 15 residues. Germline CDR1 is SGHNT and CDR2 is YENEEA. The CDR3 region has the DNA TGTGCCAGCAGCTTCACTAGCGGGGGATTCAATGAGCAGTTCTTC. Its translation is CASSFTSGGFNEQFF.

The chain carries TRBV12-5 and TRBJ1-5; no definite D call. The CDR3 length is 14 residues. Germline lookup yields CDR1 LGHNT and CDR2 FRNRAP. V was pared by 9 bases and J by 1 base, with 13 bases between. The CDR3 protein is CASGKSVSNQPQHF. Here the CDR3 DNA reads TGTGCTAGCGGTAAATCGGTGAGCAATCAGCCCCAGCATTTT.

The V gene is TRBV28, the J gene TRBJ1-2, with 8 bases matching TRBD1. The V segment lost 3 bases and the J segment 0 bases; nucleotides outside the gene matches: 9. CDR1 and CDR2 (germline): MDHEN, SYDVKM. This CDR3 region has 17 residues. CDR3 loop: CASSFRQGAGPNYGYTF. The DNA of the CDR3 is TGTGCCAGCAGTTTCCGGCAGGGGGCAGGACCTAACTATGGCTACACCTTC.

The chain employs TRBV5-8 and TRBJ2-1, with 8 nucleotides matching TRBD1. V dropped 0 bases and J dropped 2; count of bases not matched to a gene: 4. The CDR3 covers 16 residues. The V gene's germline CDR1 is SGHTS and CDR2 YDEGEE. CDR3 sequence (DNA): TGTGCCAGCAGCTTGGCCGGGACAGGTCCCTACAATGAGCAGTTCTTC. It translates to CASSLAGTGPYNEQFF.

The chain uses TRBV28 and TRBJ2-5; 8 bases line up with TRBD1. Per the germline V gene, CDR1 is MDHEN and CDR2 is SYDVKM. Unmatched junction bases numbered 9, after V lost 7 bases and J lost 5 bases. This CDR3 comprises 14 residues. CDR3 loop: CASKSQGARETQYF. The CDR3 region has the DNA TGTGCCAGCAAATCTCAGGGGGCGAGGGAGACCCAGTACTTC.

The rearrangement uses TRBV5-1 and TRBJ1-4; D not certain. V was trimmed by 0 bases and J by 1 base, leaving 4 bases between them. The germline CDR1 and CDR2 sequences are SGHRS and YFSETQ. This CDR3 contains 14 residues. The CDR3 reads CASSLDRTNEKLFF. As DNA, the CDR3 is TGCGCCAGCAGCTTGGACAGAACTAATGAAAAACTGTTTTTT.

This chain connects TRBV7-9 to TRBJ2-3; 9 bases are a match to TRBD2. Germline CDR1 is SEHNR and CDR2 is FQNEAQ (reference sequence). The CDR3 spans 16 residues. The V segment lost 1 base and the J segment 2 bases; nucleotides outside the gene matches: 4. The CDR3 DNA reads TGTGCCAGCAGCTTAGGGGCGGGGGGGATCACAGATACGCAGTATTTT. This sequence encodes CASSLGAGGITDTQYF.

The CDR3 reads CASSLGASKTQYF. In DNA, the CDR3 is TGTGCCAGCAGCTTGGGAGCATCAAAGACCCAGTACTTC. The chain employs TRBV7-2 and TRBJ2-5; perhaps TRBD2 as D (5 bases). Germline assignment: CDR1 SGHTA and CDR2 FQGNSA. V shed 3 bases and J shed 6 bases, with 11 bases lying between them. The CDR3 is 13 residues long.

This rearrangement joins TRBV5-1 to TRBJ2-1; maybe TRBD1 (6 bases). The germline gives CDR1 SGHRS, CDR2 YFSETQ. V gave up 0 bases and J gave up 8 bases, with 18 bases separating them. This CDR3 contains 16 residues. CDR3 in amino acids: CASSLAGAQGVYEQFF. CDR3 DNA sequence: TGCGCCAGCAGCTTGGCCGGGGCACAGGGAGTTTATGAGCAGTTCTTC.

Worth noting for this clone: No conserved phenylalanine or tryptophan is present at the end of the CDR3, so a read error is the likely explanation. This chain links TRBV30 with TRBJ1-4, with D tentatively TRBD1 (5 bases). V was shortened by 4 bases and J by 2 bases, with 5 bases between the two germline ends. CDR3 size: 12 residues. Germline V CDR1 and CDR2: GTSNPN, SVGIG (reference sequence). The CDR3 here is CAWTGTNEKLFL. CDR3 coding DNA: TGTGCCTGGACAGGGACTAATGAAAAACTGTTTCTT.

The chain's CDR3 is CASSGHPNYGYTF. The CDR3, as DNA: TGCGCCAGCAGTGGGCATCCTAACTATGGCTACACCTTC. This sequence joins TRBV10-2 and TRBJ1-2; D gene uncertain. The V and J ends lost 4 bases and 0 bases respectively, with 6 bases between them. The CDR3 is 13 amino acids. The V gene's germline CDR1 is WSHSY and CDR2 SAAADI.

The rearrangement links TRBV19 to TRBJ1-5, with a possible D match to TRBD1 (6 bases). CDR1 and CDR2 from the germline V gene are LNHDA and SQIVND (reference sequence). CDR3 size: 15 residues. Deletions cut 6 bases from V and 1 base from J, with 13 bases between. The CDR3 sequence: CASRDSLLSNQPQHF. The CDR3, as DNA: TGTGCCAGTAGGGACAGTCTATTGAGCAATCAGCCCCAGCATTTT. The variable domain in full, with the rest retrieved from reference TRBV19 and TRBJ1-5, is DGGITQSPKYLFRKEGQNVTLSCEQNLNHDAMYWYRQDPGQGLRLIYYSQIVNDFQKGDIAEGYSVSREKKESFPLTVTSAQKNPTAFYLCASRDSLLSNQPQHFGDGTRLSIL.